This entry lists 30 T cell receptor beta chains sequenced from one sample in a study of response to subunit inactivated influenza vaccine. TCRdb redid the calling of the RT-PCR reads with MiXCR, one entry per CDR3 protein. The table has about 500,000 distinct CDR3 sequences, 10% to 15% seen once. The material was PBMCs from blood, obtained 45 days after vaccination. Receptors were obtained from a middle-aged man who received an inactivated influenza vaccine.

This clonotype was seen a handful of times. The rearrangement uses TRBV5-6 and TRBJ2-1; D not resolved. This CDR3 is built from 16 residues. V dropped 1 base and J dropped 0 bases, with 11 bases sitting between them. Germline values: CDR1 SGHDT, CDR2 YYEEEE. CDR3 sequence: CASSLRRLSSYNEQFF. The CDR3 DNA follows: TGTGCCAGCAGCTTGAGGCGACTGAGCTCCTACAATGAGCAGTTCTTC.

This chain joins TRBV4-3 and TRBJ2-4; 8 positions match TRBD1. Trimming removed 0 bases from V and 3 bases from J; junction bases left unmatched: 13. The germline V gene encodes CDR1 LGHNA and CDR2 YSLEER. This CDR3 contains 19 residues. The CDR3 region has the DNA TGCGCCAGCAGCCAAGATCTCCCCCAGGGGGCGATAATCAAAAACATTCAGTACTTC. Amino acid sequence: CASSQDLPQGAIIKNIQYF.

This clonotype has more than one count but fewer than ten. The chain employs TRBV29-1 and TRBJ2-6; D call uncertain. Trimming stripped 0 bases from V and 0 bases from J, with 12 bases between. The CDR3 is made up of 17 amino acids. Per the germline V gene, CDR1 is SQVTM and CDR2 is ANQGSEA. The CDR3: CSVEDGSQTSGANVLTF. In DNA, the CDR3 is TGCAGCGTTGAAGATGGAAGTCAGACCTCTGGGGCCAACGTCCTGACTTTC.

This clonotype was seen a handful of times. This sequence joins TRBV7-2 and TRBJ2-3, with D possibly TRBD1 on 5 matching bases. This CDR3 is 15 amino acids long. Germline V gives CDR1 SGHTA, CDR2 FQGNSA. Trimming removed 5 bases at V and 1 base at J, with 13 bases between. CDR3 DNA: TGTGCCAGCAGCCAGGGAACTCCGCGCACAGATACGCAGTATTTT. It codes for CASSQGTPRTDTQYF.

Regarding this clonotype: It may be a read error: a sequence one base away is much more abundant. The rearrangement links TRBV3-1 to TRBJ2-7; no definite D call. The CDR3 extends over 11 amino acids. Germline V CDR1 and CDR2: LGHDT, YNNKEL (reference sequence). Written as DNA, the CDR3 is TGTGCCAGAAGCCACCTCTACGAGCAGTACTTC. It codes for CARSHLYEQYF.

This clonotype was seen at least ten times. The chain uses TRBV7-2 and TRBJ2-1; 7 positions match TRBD1. The CDR3 is 15 amino acids. Germline-derived CDR1 and CDR2 are SGHTA and FQGNSA. Trimming removed 3 bases from V and 10 bases from J; junction bases left unmatched: 12. CDR3: CASSFAGTASREQFF. CDR3 bases: TGTGCCAGCAGCTTTGCCGGGACAGCCTCTCGGGAGCAGTTCTTC.

J is TRBJ2-3 and V is TRBV3-1, with D unresolved. This CDR3 comprises 14 residues. Germline V CDR1 and CDR2: LGHDT, YNNKEL (reference sequence). The V end lost 7 bases, the J end lost 4 bases, and 15 bases lay between the germline ends. The chain's CDR3 is CASKDASLADTQYF. Written as DNA, the CDR3 is TGTGCCAGCAAGGATGCTAGTTTAGCAGATACGCAGTATTTT.

The chain links TRBV7-2 to TRBJ1-5, with D possibly TRBD1 on 5 matching bases. Trimming pared 1 base from V and 4 bases from J, leaving 11 bases between. Germline V gene data show CDR1 as SGHTA and CDR2 as FQGNSA. The CDR3 totals 15 residues. Here the CDR3 reads CASSLGIGGNQPQHF. The DNA for the CDR3 is TGTGCCAGCAGCTTAGGGATTGGGGGTAATCAGCCCCAGCATTTT.

The genes are TRBV20-1 and TRBJ2-1; D gene uncertain. The CDR3 length is 15 residues. Germline V CDR1 and CDR2: DFQATT, SNEGSKA (reference sequence). The V end lost 0 bases, the J end lost 1 base, and 10 bases lay between the germline ends. CDR3 bases: TGCAGTGCTAGAGATTATGAGCAATCCTACAATGAGCAGTTCTTC. Amino acids: CSARDYEQSYNEQFF.

V gene TRBV29-1 combines with J gene TRBJ2-7, with 8 bases identical to TRBD1. After removal of 3 bases from V and 4 bases from J, the junction contained 8 bases not matched to a gene. Germline V CDR1 and CDR2: SQVTM, ANQGSEA. This CDR3 contains 14 residues. This CDR3 reads CSVEDRTGLYEQYF. The CDR3 DNA is TGCAGCGTTGAGGATCGGACAGGGCTTTACGAGCAGTACTTC.

The V gene is TRBV10-3, the J gene TRBJ1-1; no clear D. The CDR3 totals 17 residues. Germline values: CDR1 ENHRY, CDR2 SYGVKD. V was clipped by 2 bases and J by 1 base, with 17 bases between them. The CDR3 loop is CAISEQTAVWGNTEAFF. The CDR3 DNA reads TGTGCCATCAGTGAGCAAACCGCTGTATGGGGGAACACTGAAGCTTTCTTT.

Only a few counts were recorded for this clonotype. The genes are TRBV10-2 and TRBJ1-5, with D possibly TRBD1 on 5 matching bases. This CDR3 is 11 amino acids long. The germline V gene encodes CDR1 WSHSY and CDR2 SAAADI. Trimming took off 8 bases at V and 15 bases at J, with 17 bases between the two ends. The CDR3 spells CASGDSRGWHF. As DNA, the CDR3 is TGCGCCAGCGGAGACAGTCGAGGATGGCATTTT.

The chain links TRBV20-1 to TRBJ1-5; 7 bases match TRBD1. This CDR3 comprises 14 residues. Germline V gives CDR1 DFQATT, CDR2 SNEGSKA (reference sequence). Trimming cost V 2 bases and J 1 base; bases outside gene matches: 2. The CDR3 DNA reads as TGCAGTGCTAGAAAGGGGGCGAGCAATCAGCCCCAGCATTTT. Its translation is CSARKGASNQPQHF.

The chain is built from TRBV13 and TRBJ2-3, with D unresolved. V lost 3 bases to trimming and J lost 2 bases, with 9 bases between them. This CDR3 is 14 amino acids long. CDR1 and CDR2 (germline): PRHDT, FYEKMQ (reference sequence). CDR3 nucleotide sequence: TGTGCCAGCAGCTTCTCGACTCACACAGATACGCAGTATTTT. It codes for CASSFSTHTDTQYF.

At least ten counts were recorded for this clonotype. The chain joins TRBV20-1 to TRBJ2-7; perhaps TRBD2 as D (5 bases). This CDR3 is 13 amino acids long. Trimming removed 0 bases at V and 4 bases at J, with 10 bases between. From germline, CDR1 is DFQATT and CDR2 SNEGSKA (reference sequence). The CDR3 spells CSARDTRRYEQYF. The CDR3 DNA is TGCAGTGCTAGAGATACTAGGAGATACGAGCAGTACTTC.

The chain joins TRBV4-2 to TRBJ2-5; 8 bases match TRBD1. The CDR3 covers 14 residues. The trim removed 3 bases at V and 4 bases at J, leaving 4 bases unmatched. CDR1 is LGHNA and CDR2 is YNFKEQ in the germline V gene. DNA of the CDR3: TGTGCCAGCAGCCAGGCTGACAGGGGAGAGACCCAGTACTTC. It specifies CASSQADRGETQYF.

This clonotype was detected a few times. The chain links TRBV5-1 to TRBJ2-2; D is unclear. CDR1 is SGHRS and CDR2 is YFSETQ in the germline V gene. V was cut by 4 bases and J by 5 bases, with 9 bases left in between. The CDR3 runs 13 residues. CDR3 loop: CASSNSETGELFF. CDR3 sequence (DNA): TGCGCCAGCAGCAACAGTGAAACCGGGGAGCTGTTTTTT.

This clonotype was seen a handful of times. This chain joins TRBV20-1 and TRBJ2-7, with 9 positions matching TRBD2. The CDR3 extends over 12 amino acids. Germline CDR1 DFQATT, CDR2 SNEGSKA (reference sequence). With V trimmed by 6 bases and J by 3 bases, 3 bases remained unmatched. The CDR3 DNA sequence: TGCAGTGCAACGACTAGCGGCTACGAGCAGTACTTC. Its protein product is CSATTSGYEQYF.

This clonotype was observed many times. The V and J genes are TRBV4-2 and TRBJ2-5; TRBD2 might be the D (6 bases). CDR3 length equals 13 residues. V gave up 5 bases and J gave up 5 bases, with 12 bases separating them. Germline CDR1 reads LGHNA; CDR2 reads YNFKEQ. The CDR3 DNA is TGTGCCAGCAGCTATGGAGGGCGGGAGACCCAGTACTTC. Translating it yields CASSYGGRETQYF.

This clonotype was found many times. The genes are TRBV20-1 and TRBJ1-6; D might be TRBD1 (5 bases). This CDR3 contains 13 residues. Germline V lookup: CDR1 DFQATT, CDR2 SNEGSKA (reference sequence). The V end was cut by 3 bases, the J end by 8 bases, with 11 bases between. The CDR3 DNA sequence: TGCAGTGCTAGGTCAGAAGGGGATTCACCCCTCCACTTT. It codes for CSARSEGDSPLHF.

This chain joins TRBV20-1 and TRBJ1-5; 8 positions agree with TRBD1. The CDR3 runs to 14 residues. CDR1 is DFQATT and CDR2 is SNEGSKA in the germline V gene (reference sequence). Trimming removed 4 bases from V and 2 bases from J; junction bases left unmatched: 4. The CDR3: CSAIETGGNQPQHF. For the CDR3, the DNA is TGCAGTGCTATAGAGACAGGGGGCAATCAGCCCCAGCATTTT.

The chain employs TRBV7-8 and TRBJ2-7, with D maybe TRBD1 (6 bases). Germline lookup yields CDR1 SGHVS and CDR2 FQNEAQ. This CDR3 is built from 15 residues. The V and J ends lost 5 bases and 0 bases respectively, with 14 bases between them. The CDR3 sequence: CASSQIQGSSYEQYF. Written as DNA, the CDR3 is TGTGCCAGCAGCCAAATTCAGGGGAGCTCCTACGAGCAGTACTTC.

The V call is TRBV5-5, the J call TRBJ1-1; 7 bases match TRBD1. V trimming: 3 bases; J trimming: 2 bases; junction bases outside the gene matches: 4. Germline values: CDR1 SGHKS, CDR2 YYEKEE (reference sequence). The CDR3 has 14 amino acids. CDR3 sequence (DNA): TGTGCCAGCAGCTCGAGGGACAGAAACACTGAAGCTTTCTTT. This translates into CASSSRDRNTEAFF.

A few counts support this clonotype. This chain connects TRBV7-2 to TRBJ2-5, with D maybe TRBD2 (6 bases). The germline V gene has CDR1 SGHTA and CDR2 FQGNSA. The CDR3 covers 13 residues. V dropped 5 bases and J dropped 4 bases, with 11 bases sitting between them. For the CDR3, the DNA is TGTGCCAGCAGCCCCCGGGGGTTAGAGACCCAGTACTTC. It codes for CASSPRGLETQYF.

The J gene is TRBJ1-5, the V gene TRBV28; tentative D call: TRBD1 (5 bases). The V end lost 5 bases, the J end lost 9 bases, and 23 bases lay between the germline ends. Per germline, CDR1 MDHEN and CDR2 SYDVKM. The CDR3 sequence is 16 residues long. The CDR3 protein is CASSPHPGRHSVPQHF. DNA for the CDR3: TGTGCCAGCAGTCCACACCCGGGACGGCATTCAGTGCCCCAGCATTTT.

The table lists this clonotype with many counts. The chain couples TRBV6-2 or TRBV6-3 to TRBJ2-6; D gene unclear. Germline V lookup: CDR1 MNHEY, CDR2 SVGEGT. Deletions cut 6 bases from V and 0 bases from J, with 9 bases between. The CDR3 extends over 15 amino acids. The CDR3 coding sequence is TGTGCCAGCAGAACCCAGGTCTCTGGGGCCAACGTCCTGACTTTC. This encodes CASRTQVSGANVLTF.

The chain couples TRBV5-5 to TRBJ2-7, with 7 bases matching TRBD1. CDR1 and CDR2 from the germline V gene are SGHKS and YYEKEE (reference sequence). This CDR3 spans 15 amino acids. With 1 base clipped from V and 5 bases from J, the junction kept 9 bases outside the gene matches. As DNA, the CDR3 is TGTGCCAGCAGCTTGTTTCAGGGGGTTCCCCACGAGCAGTACTTC. Translating gives CASSLFQGVPHEQYF. The entire variable domain, with the rest obtained from reference TRBV5-5 and TRBJ2-7, is as follows: DAGVTQSPTHLIKTRGQQVTLRCSPISGHKSVSWYQQVLGQGPQFIFQYYEKEERGRGNFPDRFSARQFPNYSSELNVNALLLGDSALYLCASSLFQGVPHEQYFGPGTRLTVT.

This clonotype has more than one count but fewer than ten. This chain connects TRBV12-3 or TRBV12-4 to TRBJ1-1; D is undetermined. This CDR3 is 14 amino acids long. Trimming pared 3 bases from V and 8 bases from J, leaving 16 bases between. CDR3 bases: TGTGCCAGCAGTTTCGGGTCAAACACCAAAGAAGCTTTCTTT. Translating it yields CASSFGSNTKEAFF.

With respect to this clonotype: A read error may be the cause here, since a much bigger clone is one base away. The chain employs TRBV7-2 and TRBJ1-2; D is ambiguous. Germline V gives CDR1 SGHTA, CDR2 FQGNSA. Trimming pared 1 base from V and 10 bases from J, leaving 16 bases between. The CDR3 runs 14 residues. The CDR3 region has the DNA TGTGCCAGCAGCTTAGGTCCCAGTCCGGATGTCTACACCTTC. Translated: CASSLGPSPDVYTF.

This clonotype came up a few times. The V and J genes are TRBV20-1 and TRBJ2-3; 9 nucleotides agree with TRBD1. In germline, CDR1 is DFQATT, CDR2 SNEGSKA (reference sequence). With V trimmed by 5 bases and J by 3 bases, 6 bases remained unmatched. The CDR3 length is 14 residues. The chain's CDR3 is CSAGQGSRTDTQYF. As DNA, the CDR3 is TGCAGTGCTGGACAGGGGTCTCGAACAGATACGCAGTATTTT.